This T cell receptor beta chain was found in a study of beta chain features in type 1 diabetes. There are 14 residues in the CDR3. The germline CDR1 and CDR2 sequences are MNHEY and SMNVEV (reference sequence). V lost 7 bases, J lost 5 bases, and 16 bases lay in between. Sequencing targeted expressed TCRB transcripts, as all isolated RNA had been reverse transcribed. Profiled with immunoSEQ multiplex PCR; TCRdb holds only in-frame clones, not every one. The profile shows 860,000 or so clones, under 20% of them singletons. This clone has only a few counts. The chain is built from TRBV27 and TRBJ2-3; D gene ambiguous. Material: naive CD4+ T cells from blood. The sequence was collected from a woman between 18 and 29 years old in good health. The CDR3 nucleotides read TGTGCCAGCAAACTCCGGTCTCCTGTAGATACGCAGTATTTT. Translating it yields CASKLRSPVDTQYF.